This record covers a single TCR beta chain. Its antigen is still unknown. The ends were cut back, 6 bases at V and 0 bases at J, with 19 bases in the middle. The V gene's germline CDR1 is MNHEY and CDR2 SMNVEV (reference sequence). The CDR3 spans 17 residues. These data belong to a study of vaccination and CD4 T cells after COVID-19. Study-wide points: Convalescent patients displayed spike mono-reactivity in 304 of 307 vaccine-specific clones.

The Oncomine TCR Beta short-read assay generated sequence data from the DNA of cultured CD4+ T cells. DNA came from CD4+ T cells after culture. One entry per CDR3 protein, called by TCRdb with MiXCR from the PCR reads. The sample carries some 10,000 distinct CDR3 sequences, about 60% recorded once. Treatment specified: approximately nine-day PBMC culture with coronavirus spike peptide pools or control peptides (ViraFEST assay). Unexposed donor CD4+ T cells predated the COVID-19 pandemic, collected 2011-2018. The clonotype was recovered from a human donor in good health. The sample comprised CD4+ T cells from blood, cultured in vitro. The chain couples TRBV27 to TRBJ2-3; no clear D. In DNA, the CDR3 is TGTGCCAGCAGCCCTGCCCGAAGGGTCGTTAGCACAGATACGCAGTATTTT. This gives the protein CASSPARRVVSTDTQYF.